These T cell receptor beta chains were read from a single sample in a study of CD8 T cells in ankylosing spondylitis. Each CDR3 protein is one row after TCRdb ran MiXCR on the 5' RACE reads. This repertoire shows fewer than 550,000 distinct CDR3 sequences, roughly 5.3% found once; its top ten account for under 4.5%. Sequenced material: blood, either unsorted or a sorted T cell fraction (not recorded which). The receptor source for this set is a male donor with ankylosing spondylitis. CDR3s include the opening cysteine and the closing phenylalanine or tryptophan. D genes are given only for firm matches. The listing skips clone size in some rows; elsewhere it reads once, few, many or a size class.

abundance,j_gene,v_gene,d_gene,CDR3nt,CDR3aa
many,TRBJ1-1,TRBV5-1,-,TGCGCCAGCAGCTTGGCCCCGGGAGCGAACACTGAAGCTTTCTTT,CASSLAPGANTEAFF
many,TRBJ2-5,TRBV6-5,-,TGTGCCAGCAGTTATCCCGGGGGCACAGAGACCCAGTACTTC,CASSYPGGTETQYF
many,TRBJ2-2,TRBV2,-,TGTGCCAGCAGTAGAGGGTTGGTCGGGGAGCTGTTTTTT,CASSRGLVGELFF
-,TRBJ1-6,TRBV24-1,-,TGTGCCCTCACCCCGACGGAGAGAGGAAGACCCCTCCACTTT,CALTPTERGRPLHF
-,TRBJ2-7,TRBV13,TRBD2,TGTGCCAGCAGCCCCCCCCATCTAGCGGGAGGGCCCAACGAGCAGTACTTC,CASSPPHLAGGPNEQYF
many,TRBJ2-3,TRBV7-2,-,TGTGCCAGCAACCACAGGGTGCACACAGATACGCAGTATTTT,CASNHRVHTDTQYF
few,TRBJ2-3,TRBV4-3,TRBD2,TGCGCCAGCAGCCCTCTGGGAGCGGGGAGAGATACGCAGTATTTT,CASSPLGAGRDTQYF
many,TRBJ1-6,TRBV4-2,-,TGTGCCAGCAGCCAAGTATTAGGGGCGGAGAATTCACCCCTCCACTTT,CASSQVLGAENSPLHF
many,TRBJ1-4,TRBV7-2,-,TGTGCCAGCAGCCGGATTGGGGGACGGTCAACTAATGAAAAACTGTTTTTT,CASSRIGGRSTNEKLFF
many,TRBJ2-5,TRBV5-1,-,TGCGCCAGCAGCGGAGAGGGACGGACCCAAGAGACCCAGTACTTC,CASSGEGRTQETQYF
many,TRBJ2-5,TRBV13,TRBD1,TGTGCCAGCAGCTTAGGACAGGGGAAGAACCAAGAGACCCAGTACTTC,CASSLGQGKNQETQYF
many,TRBJ1-2,TRBV20-1,-,TGCAGTGCTAGTGATGGCATTAACTATGGCTACACCTTC,CSASDGINYGYTF
many,TRBJ2-2,TRBV4-3,TRBD1,TGCGCCAGCAGCCAAGAACCCACAGGGGGTACCGGGGAGCTGTTTTTT,CASSQEPTGGTGELFF
many,TRBJ2-2,TRBV6-8,-,TGTGCCAGCACCCTGGGGGCAGGGGAGACCGGGGAGCTGTTTTTT,CASTLGAGETGELFF
many,TRBJ2-7,TRBV4-1,TRBD2,TGCGCCAGCAGCCAAGATGGGATAGCGGGAGACTACGAGCAGTACTTC,CASSQDGIAGDYEQYF
many,TRBJ2-7,TRBV29-1,TRBD1,TGCAGCGTTGAAGGGCAAGGCCAGGGGGCCCTCTACGAGCAGTACTTC,CSVEGQGQGALYEQYF
-,TRBJ1-1,TRBV4-3,-,TGCGCCAGCAGCCAAGAGGGCAGGACAAACACTGAAGCTTTCTTT,CASSQEGRTNTEAFF
many,TRBJ1-6,TRBV7-2,TRBD1,TGTGCCAGCAGCTTTTCACAGGGGGTAAATTCACCCCTCCACTTT,CASSFSQGVNSPLHF
-,TRBJ2-5,TRBV5-1,-,TGCGCCAGCAGCCCAGAGTGGGGGGAGACCCAGTACTTC,CASSPEWGETQYF
many,TRBJ2-1,TRBV5-1,-,TGCGCCAGCAGCCTTGCGAGTCCAGGGTACAATGAGCAGTTCTTC,CASSLASPGYNEQFF
many,TRBJ2-1,TRBV20-1,-,TGCAGTGCTCGACCGAACATCAATGAGCAGTTCTTC,CSARPNINEQFF
many,TRBJ2-5,TRBV4-2,-,TGTGCCAGCAGCCAGCCGACTGGAGAGACCCAGTACTTC,CASSQPTGETQYF
many,TRBJ1-1,TRBV24-1,-,TGTGCCACCAGTGGGGTAGGCGACACTGAAGCTTTCTTT,CATSGVGDTEAFF
few,TRBJ2-4,TRBV20-1,TRBD1,TGCAGTGCTCGGCTGACAGGGGGCCGGGACATTCAGTACTTC,CSARLTGGRDIQYF
many,TRBJ1-2,TRBV7-2,-,TGTGCCAGCAGGTCGGGAGTCTATGGCTACACCTTC,CASRSGVYGYTF
many,TRBJ1-6,TRBV5-1,TRBD1,TGCGCCAGCAGCTTACGACGACAGGGGGCTATGAATTCACCCCTCCACTTT,CASSLRRQGAMNSPLHF
many,TRBJ1-2,TRBV7-9,-,TGTGCCAGCAGCTTAGTTGGAGAGGGACGCAATGGCTACACCTTC,CASSLVGEGRNGYTF
few,TRBJ2-7,TRBV29-1,-,TGCAGCGTTGAGGGACGGAGGATCGGCGAGCAGTACTTC,CSVEGRRIGEQYF
many,TRBJ2-3,TRBV10-3,-,TGTGCCATCAGTGAGATGGGGCCTCCAGATACGCAGTATTTT,CAISEMGPPDTQYF
many,TRBJ2-7,TRBV29-1,-,TGCAGCGTTCGGACGGGGAATCTGGGCGAGCAGTACTTC,CSVRTGNLGEQYF
many,TRBJ1-1,TRBV29-1,-,TGCAGCGTTGGATTCTCAGCCAGGATGAACACTGAAGCTTTCTTT,CSVGFSARMNTEAFF
many,TRBJ2-1,TRBV5-1,-,TGCGCCAGCAGCTTGGTGCCCAGGATAGAGCAGTTCTTC,CASSLVPRIEQFF
many,TRBJ2-3,TRBV9,-,TGTGCCAGCAGCGTAGATCCGATTACAGATACGCAGTATTTT,CASSVDPITDTQYF
many,TRBJ2-7,TRBV5-1,-,TGCGCCAGCAGAAGAAGTACGGGACGCTCCACCTACGAGCAGTACTTC,CASRRSTGRSTYEQYF
many,TRBJ2-7,TRBV6-1,-,TGTGCCAGCACCCCGCCGTCGGGGAAAGCCTACGAGCAGTACTTC,CASTPPSGKAYEQYF
many,TRBJ2-5,TRBV7-2,-,TGTGCCAGCAGCTTATCGGGACAAGAGGAGACCCAGTACTTC,CASSLSGQEETQYF
many,TRBJ2-7,TRBV10-3,-,TGTGCCATTCAGAAGGAGGTTTACTACGAGCAGTACTTC,CAIQKEVYYEQYF
many,TRBJ2-3,TRBV9,-,TGTGCCAGCAGCGTAGGGGGCAAGGCCGGACTTTCTAGCACAGATACGCAGTATTTT,CASSVGGKAGLSSTDTQYF
few,TRBJ1-2,TRBV28,-,TGTGCCAGCAGCTCCTTCGGGGGACTTAACTATGGCTACACCTTC,CASSSFGGLNYGYTF
many,TRBJ2-2,TRBV6-1,-,TGTGCCGCCCGGCGGCTTCTGAACACCGGGGAGCTGTTTTTT,CAARRLLNTGELFF
many,TRBJ1-1,TRBV10-3,-,TGTGCCACGCTCGGCAACACTGAAGCTTTCTTT,CATLGNTEAFF
many,TRBJ2-1,TRBV5-1,TRBD2,TGCGCCAGCAGCCCCGGACTAGCGACTTACAATGAGCAGTTCTTC,CASSPGLATYNEQFF
many,TRBJ1-3,TRBV4-3,-,TGCGCCAGCAGCCAAGTCAACAGGGTGGGCTCTGGAAACACCATATATTTT,CASSQVNRVGSGNTIYF
many,TRBJ1-1,TRBV5-1,-,TGCGCCAGCAGATCTGACGGATCCACTGAAGCTTTCTTT,CASRSDGSTEAFF
many,TRBJ2-7,TRBV4-2,-,TGTGCCAGCAGCCCGACGCAAGACTACGAGCAGTACTTC,CASSPTQDYEQYF
many,TRBJ2-2,TRBV11-2,-,TGTGCCAGCAGCACTTATGTACAAACCGGGGAGCTGTTTTTT,CASSTYVQTGELFF
many,TRBJ1-1,TRBV7-9,-,TGTGCCAGCAGCTCACTGGGAAGAGTGGACACTGAAGCTTTCTTT,CASSSLGRVDTEAFF
many,TRBJ2-5,TRBV9,-,TGTGCCAGCAGCGCGAATGGGGAGACCCAGTACTTC,CASSANGETQYF
many,TRBJ2-7,TRBV20-1,-,TGCAGTGCTAGGGACATCCTCTCCTACGAGCAGTACTTC,CSARDILSYEQYF
many,TRBJ2-1,TRBV6-6,-,TGTGCCAGCACACCTGACTCCTACAATGAGCAGTTCTTC,CASTPDSYNEQFF
many,TRBJ2-2,TRBV5-1,-,TGCGCCAGCACCCCGGACAGCCCGAACACCGGGGAGCTGTTTTTT,CASTPDSPNTGELFF